This T cell receptor (beta chain) was identified during a study of technical replicates of blood from a handful of donors. Profiled with immunoSEQ multiplex PCR; TCRdb holds only in-frame clones, not every one. The top ten hold about 0.25% of the sample, which has about 79,000 clones, approximately 94% seen once. This clone was found a few times. The V end was cut by 1 base, the J end by 7 bases, with 14 bases between. The CDR3 runs to 15 residues. The germline V gene encodes CDR1 SGHKS and CDR2 YYEKEE (reference sequence). The clonotype was recovered from a human donor in good health. Specimen: T cells isolated from PBMCs. V is TRBV5-5 and J is TRBJ2-2; D remains unclear. The CDR3 nucleotides read TGTGCCAGCAGCTTGAGTGCGTTTGACATCGGGGAGCTGTTTTTT. Translated, it gives CASSLSAFDIGELFF.